This TCR beta chain originates from a study of CD8 T cells in ankylosing spondylitis. Study-wide results and caveats: It was reported that disease-linked clones were significantly enriched in matched ankylosing spondylitis synovial fluid.

V lost 5 bases and J lost 3; bases outside the gene matches: 9. CDR1 is MNHEY, CDR2 SMNVEV, per germline (reference sequence). The CDR3 has 15 amino acids. Concerning this clonotype itself: The antigen remains unidentified.

TCRdb reanalysed the 5' RACE reads using MiXCR and keeps one entry per CDR3 protein. The table records about 200,000 distinct CDR3 sequences, more than 10% of them present only once. This chain joins TRBV27 and TRBJ2-7, with TRBD1 matching 8 bases. This TCR was sampled from a male donor with ankylosing spondylitis or in good health (not recorded which). Sequencing input: blood, either unsorted or a sorted T cell fraction (not recorded which). CDR3 amino acids: CASSTNRGTHYEQYF. The CDR3, as DNA: TGTGCCAGCAGTACTAACAGGGGGACCCACTACGAGCAGTACTTC.